The 10 T cell receptor beta chains below all came from one sample that was sequenced in a study of OX40 agonist ivuxolimab in advanced cancers. Data came from immunoSEQ multiplex PCR; TCRdb stores just in-frame clones and leaves some out. The sample yields around 76,000 clones, 94% seen once. The input for sequencing was CD4+ or CD8+ T cells sorted from blood, taken in a trial of the OX40 agonist ivuxolimab. The receptors here all came from an adult with an advanced solid tumor such as melanoma, head and neck, liver or kidney cancer.

This chain connects TRBV27 to TRBJ1-2; no clear D. This CDR3 has 12 residues. The germline gives CDR1 MNHEY, CDR2 SMNVEV (reference sequence). Trimming removed 2 bases at V and 5 bases at J, with 6 bases between. CDR3 nucleotides: TGTGCCAGCAGTTTAGACGGATATGGCTACACCTTC. Translation: CASSLDGYGYTF.

The rearrangement links TRBV7-9 to TRBJ1-1, with a tentative D call TRBD1 (6 bases). The CDR3 is made up of 14 amino acids. From germline, CDR1 is SEHNR and CDR2 FQNEAQ (reference sequence). V lost 2 bases to trimming and J lost 1 base, with 8 bases between them. This CDR3 reads CASSLLGGNTEAFF. In DNA form, the CDR3 reads TGTGCCAGCAGCTTATTAGGGGGGAACACTGAAGCTTTCTTT.

CDR3 residues: CASSYIGTGGQPQHF. In nucleotides, the CDR3 is TGTGCCAGCAGTTACATCGGGACAGGGGGGCAGCCCCAGCATTTT. This rearrangement joins TRBV6-5 to TRBJ1-5, with 11 bases matching TRBD1. Germline loops: CDR1 MNHEY, CDR2 SVGAGI. The CDR3 consists of 15 residues. V was clipped by 2 bases and J by 7 bases; unmatched bases: 4.

The chain couples TRBV28 to TRBJ1-6; no definite D call. Germline-derived CDR1 and CDR2 are MDHEN and SYDVKM. Trimming left V 6 bases short and J 8 bases short, with 11 bases between. The CDR3 is 13 residues long. The CDR3 is CASRPDHYSPLHF. The CDR3 nucleotides are TGTGCCAGCAGGCCCGACCATTATTCACCCCTCCACTTT.

The chain employs TRBV19 and TRBJ2-1; D might be TRBD1 (5 bases). CDR1 LNHDA and CDR2 SQIVND come from the germline V gene (reference sequence). Trimming took 3 bases from V and 7 from J, leaving 16 bases between them. The CDR3 spans 15 residues. The CDR3: CASSITGHPWNEQFF. The CDR3 DNA reads as TGTGCCAGTAGTATTACAGGACACCCCTGGAATGAGCAGTTCTTC.

This clone was observed once. V usage is TRBV27 and J usage is TRBJ2-7; 8 bases are a match to TRBD2. Unmatched junction bases numbered 3, after V lost 5 bases and J lost 0 bases. Per the germline V gene, CDR1 is MNHEY and CDR2 is SMNVEV (reference sequence). This CDR3 is 14 amino acids long. Written as DNA, the CDR3 is TGTGCCAGCAGTGTAGCGGGACACTCCTACGAGCAGTACTTC. Protein sequence: CASSVAGHSYEQYF.

This chain links TRBV19 with TRBJ2-5; 11 positions agree with TRBD2. Germline CDR1 reads LNHDA; CDR2 reads SQIVND (reference sequence). With V trimmed by 5 bases and J by 0 bases, 8 bases remained unmatched. The CDR3 totals 17 residues. CDR3 sequence: CASSVTSGGVYQETQYF. The CDR3 region has the DNA TGTGCCAGTAGTGTCACTAGCGGGGGCGTGTACCAAGAGACCCAGTACTTC.

The rearrangement links TRBV4-2 to TRBJ2-3; TRBD1 is a possible D gene (6 bases). Germline loops: CDR1 LGHNA, CDR2 YNFKEQ. Trimming pared 6 bases from V and 0 bases from J, leaving 10 bases between. The CDR3 is made up of 14 amino acids. CDR3 in DNA: TGTGCCAGCAGTCGACAGGATAGCACAGATACGCAGTATTTT. It encodes CASSRQDSTDTQYF.

The CDR3 bases are TGTGCCAGCAGTCAGACTAGCGGGAGTGGGAATGAGCAGTTCTTC. It encodes CASSQTSGSGNEQFF. The chain is built from TRBV6-5 and TRBJ2-1; 12 positions match TRBD2. Losses at the gene ends were 5 bases for V and 7 bases for J; bases not matched to a gene: 6. The germline V gene encodes CDR1 MNHEY and CDR2 SVGAGI. This CDR3 spans 15 amino acids.

The genes are TRBV27 and TRBJ2-1; 7 bases are shared with TRBD2. CDR1 is MNHEY, CDR2 SMNVEV, per germline (reference sequence). Trimming at V came to 7 bases and at J to 4 bases, leaving 7 bases not matched to a gene. The CDR3 runs 14 residues. The CDR3 reads CASKPLADYNEQFF. Here the CDR3 DNA reads TGTGCCAGCAAGCCCCTAGCGGATTACAATGAGCAGTTCTTC.